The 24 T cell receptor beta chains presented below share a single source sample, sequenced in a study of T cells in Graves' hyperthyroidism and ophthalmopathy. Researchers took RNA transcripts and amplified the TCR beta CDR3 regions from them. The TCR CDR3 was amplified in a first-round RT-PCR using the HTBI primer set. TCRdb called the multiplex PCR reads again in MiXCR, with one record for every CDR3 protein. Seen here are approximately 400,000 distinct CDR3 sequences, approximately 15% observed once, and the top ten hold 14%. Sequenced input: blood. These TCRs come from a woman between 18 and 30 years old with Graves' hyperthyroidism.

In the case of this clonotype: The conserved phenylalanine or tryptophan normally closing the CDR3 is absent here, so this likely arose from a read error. The CDR3: CASSLIPGEGTEAFS. The CDR3 nucleotides read TGTGCCAGCAGCCTAATCCCAGGGGAAGGCACTGAAGCTTTCTCT. The J gene is TRBJ1-1, the V gene TRBV7-3, with D maybe TRBD1 (6 bases). Trimming cost V 5 bases and J 4 bases, with 17 bases left between them. There are 15 residues in the CDR3. Germline V gives CDR1 SGHTA, CDR2 FQGTGA.

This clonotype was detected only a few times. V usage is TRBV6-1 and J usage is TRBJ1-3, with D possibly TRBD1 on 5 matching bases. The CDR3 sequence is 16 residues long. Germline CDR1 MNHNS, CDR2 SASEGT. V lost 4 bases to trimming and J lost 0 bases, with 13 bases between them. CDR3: CASSGRQTHSGNTIYF. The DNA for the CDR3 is TGTGCCAGCAGTGGGAGACAGACCCACTCTGGAAACACCATATATTTT.

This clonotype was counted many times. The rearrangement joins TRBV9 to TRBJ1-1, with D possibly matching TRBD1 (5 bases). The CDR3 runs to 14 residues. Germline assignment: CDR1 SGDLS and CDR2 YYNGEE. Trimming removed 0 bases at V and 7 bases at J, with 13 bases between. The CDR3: CASSVAGGGDEAFF. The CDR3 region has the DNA TGTGCCAGCAGCGTAGCTGGGGGGGGAGATGAAGCTTTCTTT. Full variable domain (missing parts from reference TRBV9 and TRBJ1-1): DSGVTQTPKHLITATGQRVTLRCSPRSGDLSVYWYQQSLDQGLQFLIQYYNGEERAKGNILERFSAQQFPDLHSELNLSSLELGDSALYFCASSVAGGGDEAFFGQGTRLTVV.

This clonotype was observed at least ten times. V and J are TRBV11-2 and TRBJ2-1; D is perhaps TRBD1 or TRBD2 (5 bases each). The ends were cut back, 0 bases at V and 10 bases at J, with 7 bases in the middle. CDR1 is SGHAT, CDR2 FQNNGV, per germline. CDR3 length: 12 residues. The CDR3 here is CASSLEGTEQFF. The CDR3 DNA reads TGTGCCAGCAGCTTAGAAGGGACCGAGCAGTTCTTC. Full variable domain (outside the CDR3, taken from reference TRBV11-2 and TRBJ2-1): EAGVAQSPRYKIIEKRQSVAFWCNPISGHATLYWYQQILGQGPKLLIQFQNNGVVDDSQLPKDRFSAERLKGVDSTLKIQPAKLEDSAVYLCASSLEGTEQFFGPGTRLTVL.

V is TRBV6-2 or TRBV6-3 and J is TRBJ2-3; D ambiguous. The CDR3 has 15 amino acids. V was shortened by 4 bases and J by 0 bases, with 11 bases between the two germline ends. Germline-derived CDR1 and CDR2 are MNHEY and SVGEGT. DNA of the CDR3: TGTGCCAGCAGTTTCGGGCAGAGTAGCACAGATACGCAGTATTTT. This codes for CASSFGQSSTDTQYF.

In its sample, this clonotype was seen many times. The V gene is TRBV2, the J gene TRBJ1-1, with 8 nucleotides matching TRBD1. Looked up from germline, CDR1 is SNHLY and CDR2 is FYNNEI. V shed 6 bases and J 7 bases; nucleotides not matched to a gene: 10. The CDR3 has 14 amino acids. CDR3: CASSQSRGLSEAFF. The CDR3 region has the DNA TGTGCCAGCAGCCAATCCAGGGGGCTTAGTGAAGCTTTCTTT.

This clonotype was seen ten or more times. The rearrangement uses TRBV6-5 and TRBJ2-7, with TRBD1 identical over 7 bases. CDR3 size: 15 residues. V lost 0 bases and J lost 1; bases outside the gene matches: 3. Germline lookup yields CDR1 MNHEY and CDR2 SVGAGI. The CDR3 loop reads CASSYSRDRSYEQYF. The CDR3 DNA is TGTGCCAGCAGTTACTCGAGGGACAGATCCTACGAGCAGTACTTC.

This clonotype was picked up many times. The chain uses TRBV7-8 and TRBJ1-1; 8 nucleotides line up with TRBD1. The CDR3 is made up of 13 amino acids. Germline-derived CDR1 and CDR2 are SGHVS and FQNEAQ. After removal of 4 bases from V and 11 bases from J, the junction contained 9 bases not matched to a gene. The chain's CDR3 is CASSSRTGKTAFF. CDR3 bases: TGTGCCAGCAGCTCTCGGACAGGGAAAACGGCTTTCTTT.

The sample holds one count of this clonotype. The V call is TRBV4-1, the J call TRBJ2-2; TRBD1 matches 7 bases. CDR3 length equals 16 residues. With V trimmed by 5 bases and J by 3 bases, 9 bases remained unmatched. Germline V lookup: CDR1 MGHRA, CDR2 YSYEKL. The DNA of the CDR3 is TGCGCCAGCAGCGGTCAACAGGGGTTTGACACCGGGGAGCTGTTTTTT. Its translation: CASSGQQGFDTGELFF.

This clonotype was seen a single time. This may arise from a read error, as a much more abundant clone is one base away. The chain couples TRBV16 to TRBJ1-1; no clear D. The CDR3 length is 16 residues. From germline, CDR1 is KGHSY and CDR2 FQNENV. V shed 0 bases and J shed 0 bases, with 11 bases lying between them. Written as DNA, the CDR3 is TGTGCCAGCAGCCAATCTAAGGTCCCCGTGAACACTGAAGCTTTCTTT. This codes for CASSQSKVPVNTEAFF.

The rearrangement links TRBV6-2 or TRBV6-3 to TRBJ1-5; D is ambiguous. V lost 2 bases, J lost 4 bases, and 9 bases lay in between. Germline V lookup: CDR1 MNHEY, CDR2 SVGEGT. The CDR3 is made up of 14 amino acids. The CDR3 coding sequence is TGTGCCAGCAGTTACGCGACGGCAAATCAGCCCCAGCATTTT. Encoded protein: CASSYATANQPQHF.

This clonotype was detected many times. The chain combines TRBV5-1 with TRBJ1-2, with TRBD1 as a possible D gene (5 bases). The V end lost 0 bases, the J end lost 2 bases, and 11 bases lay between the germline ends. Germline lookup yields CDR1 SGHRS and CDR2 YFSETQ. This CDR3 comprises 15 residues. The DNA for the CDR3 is TGCGCCAGCAGCTTGGAGTCGGCAGGGAACTATGGCTACACCTTC. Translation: CASSLESAGNYGYTF.

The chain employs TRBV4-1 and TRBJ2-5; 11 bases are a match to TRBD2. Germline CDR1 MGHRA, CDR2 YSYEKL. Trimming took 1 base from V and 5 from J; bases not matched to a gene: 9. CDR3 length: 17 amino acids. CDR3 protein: CASSQGPSGGFRETQYF. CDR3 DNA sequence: TGCGCCAGCAGCCAAGGGCCTAGCGGGGGGTTTCGTGAGACCCAGTACTTC.

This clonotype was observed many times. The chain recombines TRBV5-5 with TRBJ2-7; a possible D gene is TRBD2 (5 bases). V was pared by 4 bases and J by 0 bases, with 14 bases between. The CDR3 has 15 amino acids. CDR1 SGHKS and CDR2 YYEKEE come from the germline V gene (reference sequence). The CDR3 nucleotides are TGTGCCAGCAGCCCCGTCCGGGGTCTCTCCTACGAGCAGTACTTC. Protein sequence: CASSPVRGLSYEQYF. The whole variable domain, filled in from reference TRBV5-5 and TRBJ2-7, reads DAGVTQSPTHLIKTRGQQVTLRCSPISGHKSVSWYQQVLGQGPQFIFQYYEKEERGRGNFPDRFSARQFPNYSSELNVNALLLGDSALYLCASSPVRGLSYEQYFGPGTRLTVT.

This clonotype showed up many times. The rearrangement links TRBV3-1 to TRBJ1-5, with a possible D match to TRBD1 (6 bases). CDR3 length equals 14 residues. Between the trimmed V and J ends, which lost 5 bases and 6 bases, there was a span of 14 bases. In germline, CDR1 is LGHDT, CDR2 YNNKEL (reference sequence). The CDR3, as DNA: TGTGCCAGCAGCACCGGCGGGGGCGGTCAGCCCCAGCATTTT. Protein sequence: CASSTGGGGQPQHF.

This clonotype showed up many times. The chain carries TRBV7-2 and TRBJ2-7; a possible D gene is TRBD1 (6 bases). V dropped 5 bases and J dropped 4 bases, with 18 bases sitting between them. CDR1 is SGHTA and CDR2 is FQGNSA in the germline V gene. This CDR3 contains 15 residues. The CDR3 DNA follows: TGTGCCAGCAGCCATATACTTCGGGACAAGTACGAGCAGTACTTC. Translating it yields CASSHILRDKYEQYF. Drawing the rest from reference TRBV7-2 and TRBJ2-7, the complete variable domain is GAGVSQSPSNKVTEKGKDVELRCDPISGHTALYWYRQSLGQGLEFLIYFQGNSAPDKSGLPSDRFSAERTGGSVSTLTIQRTQQEDSAVYLCASSHILRDKYEQYFGPGTRLTVT.

CDR3 in DNA: TGTGCCAGCAGCGATAGAGCCTGGGGAGAGACCCAGTACTTC. This translates into CASSDRAWGETQYF. The chain joins TRBV27 to TRBJ2-5, with D unresolved. The CDR3 consists of 14 residues. Trimming took 6 bases from V and 4 from J, leaving 15 bases between them. Per germline, CDR1 MNHEY and CDR2 SMNVEV (reference sequence).

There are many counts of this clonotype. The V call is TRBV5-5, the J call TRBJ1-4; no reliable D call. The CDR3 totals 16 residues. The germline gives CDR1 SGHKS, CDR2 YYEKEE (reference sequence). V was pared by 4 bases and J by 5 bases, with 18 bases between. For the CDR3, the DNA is TGTGCCAGCAGCGTGGACCGTGGAAGTCTGAATGAAAAACTGTTTTTT. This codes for CASSVDRGSLNEKLFF.

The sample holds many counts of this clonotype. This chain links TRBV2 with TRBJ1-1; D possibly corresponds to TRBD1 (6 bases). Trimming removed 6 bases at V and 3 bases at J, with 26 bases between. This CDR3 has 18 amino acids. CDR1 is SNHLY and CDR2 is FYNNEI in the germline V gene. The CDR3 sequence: CASRLRKGERRVDTEAFF. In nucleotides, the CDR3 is TGTGCCAGCAGGCTCCGTAAGGGGGAGAGGAGGGTGGACACTGAAGCTTTCTTT. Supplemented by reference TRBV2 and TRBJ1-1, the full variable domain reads EPEVTQTPSHQVTQMGQEVILRCVPISNHLYFYWYRQILGQKVEFLVSFYNNEISEKSEIFDDQFSVERPDGSNFTLKIRSTKLEDSAMYFCASRLRKGERRVDTEAFFGQGTRLTVV.

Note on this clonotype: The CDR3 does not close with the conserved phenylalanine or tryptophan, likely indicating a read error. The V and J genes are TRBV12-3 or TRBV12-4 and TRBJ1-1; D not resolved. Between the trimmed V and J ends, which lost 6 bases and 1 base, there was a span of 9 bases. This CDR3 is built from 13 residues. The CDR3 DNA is TGTGCCAGCAGCCACCCAGGGAACACTGAAGCTTTCCTT. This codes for CASSHPGNTEAFL.

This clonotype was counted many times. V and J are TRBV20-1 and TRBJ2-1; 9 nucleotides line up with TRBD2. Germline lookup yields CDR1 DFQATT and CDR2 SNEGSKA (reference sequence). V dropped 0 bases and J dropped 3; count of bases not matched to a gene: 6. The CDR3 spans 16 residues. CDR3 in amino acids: CSARDPGLADYNEQFF. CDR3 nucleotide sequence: TGCAGTGCTAGAGATCCGGGACTAGCTGACTACAATGAGCAGTTCTTC.

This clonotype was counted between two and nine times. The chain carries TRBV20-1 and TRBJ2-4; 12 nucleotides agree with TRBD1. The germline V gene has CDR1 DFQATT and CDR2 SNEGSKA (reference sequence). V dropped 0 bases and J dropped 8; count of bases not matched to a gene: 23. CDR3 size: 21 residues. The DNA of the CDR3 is TGCAGTGCTAGAGATCGCTTCCGGGACAGGGGGCGGATATTGTTTTGGGACATTCAGTACTTC. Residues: CSARDRFRDRGRILFWDIQYF.

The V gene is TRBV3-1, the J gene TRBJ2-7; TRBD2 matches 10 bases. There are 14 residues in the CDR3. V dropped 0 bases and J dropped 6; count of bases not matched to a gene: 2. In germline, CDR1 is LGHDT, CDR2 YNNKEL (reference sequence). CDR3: CASSQDLAGAEQYF. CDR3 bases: TGTGCCAGCAGCCAAGACCTAGCGGGAGCCGAGCAGTACTTC.

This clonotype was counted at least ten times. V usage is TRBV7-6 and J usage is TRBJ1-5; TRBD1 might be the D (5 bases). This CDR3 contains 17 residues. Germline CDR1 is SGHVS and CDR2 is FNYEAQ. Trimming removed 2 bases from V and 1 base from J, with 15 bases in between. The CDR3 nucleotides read TGTGCCAGCAGCTTAAGTGTTGGGTGGGGCAGCAATCAGCCCCAGCATTTT. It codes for CASSLSVGWGSNQPQHF.